The 10 T cell receptor beta chains in this list originate from one sample, sequenced in a study of Tregs in tolerant kidney transplant recipients. Profiling relied on immunoSEQ multiplex PCR, and the TCRdb table lists in-frame clones only, not all of them. This sample has roughly 64,000 clones, with 80% to 90% found just once. Recipients received nonmyeloablative bone marrow transplants from related graft donors, with transient mixed chimerism. The sequencing used CD4+ T cells from blood (PBMCs), collected 6 months after the transplant. Every receptor here comes from a human patient who received a combined kidney and bone marrow transplant. Certain T cells may be donor cells from the graft.

This sequence joins TRBV7-4 and TRBJ2-7; D remains unclear. Trimming took 5 bases from V and 5 from J, leaving 13 bases between them. This CDR3 comprises 13 residues. The germline V gene has CDR1 SGHVT and CDR2 SQSDAQ. The CDR3 reads CASSHLRLNEQYF. CDR3 DNA sequence: TGTGCCAGCAGCCACCTTCGACTCAACGAGCAGTACTTC.

The chain employs TRBV11-3 and TRBJ1-1; TRBD1 might be the D (5 bases). The CDR3 has 13 amino acids. CDR1 and CDR2 from the germline V gene are SGHNT and YENEEA. The V end was cut by 5 bases, the J end by 10 bases, with 17 bases between. DNA of the CDR3: TGTGCCAGCAGCCCGGGGGAAGGGCCACTAGCTTTCTTT. Translating it yields CASSPGEGPLAFF.

Note on this clone: Other DNA sequences within the sample encode an identical CDR3. The gene calls are TRBV28 and TRBJ1-6; perhaps TRBD1 as D (6 bases). This CDR3 has 13 amino acids. V was clipped by 4 bases and J by 13 bases, with 14 bases between them. From germline, CDR1 is MDHEN and CDR2 SYDVKM. The CDR3 DNA reads as TGTGCCAGCAGTTCCACAGGGTACTCCCCCCTCCACTTT. Translating gives CASSSTGYSPLHF.

The V call is TRBV7-2, the J call TRBJ2-7; D may be TRBD1 (6 bases). CDR3 length equals 16 residues. Trimming shortened V by 1 base and J by 2 bases, and 15 bases separated the two germline ends. Per the germline V gene, CDR1 is SGHTA and CDR2 is FQGNSA. The CDR3 nucleotides read TGTGCCAGCAGCTTAGGGGTGTGGGGGCCTCCCTACGAGCAGTACTTC. Amino acid sequence: CASSLGVWGPPYEQYF.

The chain employs TRBV9 and TRBJ2-2; TRBD2 aligns across 9 bases. Trimming took 6 bases from V and 6 from J; bases not matched to a gene: 9. Germline CDR1 SGDLS, CDR2 YYNGEE. This CDR3 contains 15 residues. CDR3 in amino acids: CASTTYSGSAGELFF. The CDR3 coding sequence is TGTGCCAGCACCACATATAGCGGGAGTGCCGGGGAGCTGTTTTTT.

This clone was counted a few times. This chain joins TRBV28 and TRBJ2-1; the match to TRBD2 covers 8 bases. The V gene end was trimmed by 5 bases and the J gene end by 8 bases; junction bases not matched to a gene: 11. The CDR3 spans 15 residues. Germline CDR1 is MDHEN and CDR2 is SYDVKM. In DNA, the CDR3 is TGTGCCAGCAGTCCCTCCCGGGGGGGATATTATGAGCAGTTCTTC. It translates to CASSPSRGGYYEQFF.

J is TRBJ2-7 and V is TRBV4-1; 8 bases line up with TRBD1. V shed 4 bases, J shed 4 bases, and the junction held 12 bases outside the gene matches. The V gene's germline CDR1 is MGHRA and CDR2 YSYEKL. CDR3 length equals 16 residues. CDR3 coding DNA: TGCGCCAGCAGCCTATCTCTGACAGGGGCGTATTACGAGCAGTACTTC. Its protein product is CASSLSLTGAYYEQYF.

The chain couples TRBV7-2 to TRBJ2-1; 9 nucleotides line up with TRBD2. Germline V gene lookup returns CDR1 SGHTA and CDR2 FQGNSA. This CDR3 contains 18 residues. Trimming cost V 5 bases and J 0 bases; bases outside gene matches: 11. The CDR3 DNA sequence: TGTGCCAGCAGCCGCCGGGGTAGCGGGGGATTCTCCTACAATGAGCAGTTCTTC. This translates into CASSRRGSGGFSYNEQFF.

The chain links TRBV28 to TRBJ1-6; the D is unclear. Between the trimmed V and J ends, which lost 3 bases and 9 bases, there was a span of 6 bases. From germline, CDR1 is MDHEN and CDR2 SYDVKM. This CDR3 region has 12 residues. The CDR3 region has the DNA TGTGCCAGCAGTTTGTCGGGTTCACCCCTCCACTTT. Amino acid sequence: CASSLSGSPLHF.

The V and J genes are TRBV5-1 and TRBJ1-1; D is possibly TRBD1 (6 bases). The germline CDR1 and CDR2 sequences are SGHRS and YFSETQ. Trimming stripped 8 bases from V and 3 bases from J, with 14 bases between. The CDR3 runs to 13 residues. The CDR3 DNA follows: TGCGCCAGGCGCCTCAGGGGCGACACTGAAGCTTTCTTT. It codes for CARRLRGDTEAFF. Drawing the rest from reference TRBV5-1 and TRBJ1-1, the complete variable domain is KAGVTQTPRYLIKTRGQQVTLSCSPISGHRSVSWYQQTPGQGLQFLFEYFSETQRNKGNFPGRFSGRQFSNSRSEMNVSTLELGDSALYLCARRLRGDTEAFFGQGTRLTVV.